This T cell receptor beta chain was obtained from a study of identical twins. After template switching added a universal primer site, the resulting cDNA carried unique molecular identifiers. TCRdb reanalysed the 5' RACE reads using MiXCR and keeps one entry per CDR3 protein. The data hold 700,000 or so distinct CDR3 sequences, with about 20% observed a single time. CDR3 length: 15 residues. The V gene lost 5 bases and the J gene lost 6 bases, with 17 bases spanning the gap. Regarding the study as a whole: The study found that models underestimated out-of-frame TCR alpha sharing in monozygotic twins.

This clonotype showed up just a few times. The antigen remains undetermined. This sample also appeared in a second study, on T cells expressing NK-cell markers. As reported in that work: Of the CD8+ T cells in more than five donors, roughly 1.0-7.5% belonged to dominant NKG2C+ clonotypes.

Sequenced: PBMCs. The V call is TRBV12-3 or TRBV12-4, the J call TRBJ2-1, with D perhaps being TRBD1 or TRBD2 (5 bases each). The origin of this receptor is a young woman in good health. The CDR3, as DNA: TGTGCCAGCAGTCCCCCCACGGGGCCACTCAATGAGCAGTTCTTC. The encoded protein is CASSPPTGPLNEQFF.